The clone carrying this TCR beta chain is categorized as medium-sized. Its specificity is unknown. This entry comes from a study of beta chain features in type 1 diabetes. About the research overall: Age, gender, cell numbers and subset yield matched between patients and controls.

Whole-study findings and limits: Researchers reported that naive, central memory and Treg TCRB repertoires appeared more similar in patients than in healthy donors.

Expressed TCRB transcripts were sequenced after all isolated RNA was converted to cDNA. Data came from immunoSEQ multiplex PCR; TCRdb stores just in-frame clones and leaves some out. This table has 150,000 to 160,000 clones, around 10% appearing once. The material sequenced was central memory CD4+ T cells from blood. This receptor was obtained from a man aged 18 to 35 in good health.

Here the CDR3 reads CASGDKQPSPHNEQFF. The CDR3 DNA sequence: TGTGCCAGCGGGGATAAACAGCCTTCGCCCCACAATGAGCAGTTCTTC. The V call is TRBV28, the J call TRBJ2-1; D gene uncertain. The CDR3 has 16 amino acids. Trimming shortened V by 8 bases and J by 5 bases, and 22 bases separated the two germline ends. The germline V gene encodes CDR1 MDHEN and CDR2 SYDVKM.